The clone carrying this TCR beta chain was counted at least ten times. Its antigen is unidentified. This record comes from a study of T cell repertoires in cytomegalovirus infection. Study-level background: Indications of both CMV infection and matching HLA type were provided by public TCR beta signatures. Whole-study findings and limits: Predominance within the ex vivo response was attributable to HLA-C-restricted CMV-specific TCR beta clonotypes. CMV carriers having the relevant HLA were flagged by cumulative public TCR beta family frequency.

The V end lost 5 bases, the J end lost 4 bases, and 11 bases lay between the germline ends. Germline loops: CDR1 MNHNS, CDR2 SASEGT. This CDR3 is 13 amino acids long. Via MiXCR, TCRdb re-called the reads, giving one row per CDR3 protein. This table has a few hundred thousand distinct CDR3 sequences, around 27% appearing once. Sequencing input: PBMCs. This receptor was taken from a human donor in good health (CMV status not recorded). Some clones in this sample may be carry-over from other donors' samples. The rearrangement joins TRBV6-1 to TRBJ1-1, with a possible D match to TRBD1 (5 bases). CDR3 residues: CASSYGGSTEAFF. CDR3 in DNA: TGTGCCAGCAGTTATGGGGGTAGCACTGAAGCTTTCTTT.